Each of the 32 T cell receptor beta chains below was sequenced from the same sample in a study of T cell repertoires in cytomegalovirus infection. TCRdb redid the calling of the reads with MiXCR, one entry per CDR3 protein. Here the sample spans about 830,000 distinct CDR3 sequences, roughly 33% being singletons. Antigens for these TCRs are unknown. The source was cultured CD8+ T cells from PBMCs, collected from culture after CMV antigen stimulation. Receptors were obtained from a human donor in good health (CMV status not recorded). Some clones in this sample may be carry-over from other donors' samples.

The chain carries TRBV20-1 and TRBJ2-3; D is possibly TRBD1 (6 bases). The CDR3 totals 17 residues. Germline V gene sequence: CDR1 DFQATT, CDR2 SNEGSKA (reference sequence). V was clipped by 3 bases and J by 0 bases, with 19 bases between them. This chain's CDR3 is CSASRPLTGPSTDTQYF. In DNA, the CDR3 is TGCAGTGCTAGTCGCCCCTTGACAGGACCTAGCACAGATACGCAGTATTTT.

The rearrangement uses TRBV7-9 and TRBJ1-1; D is undetermined. The V and J ends lost 5 bases and 3 bases respectively, with 19 bases between them. This CDR3 region has 16 residues. Germline V gives CDR1 SEHNR, CDR2 FQNEAQ (reference sequence). Here the CDR3 reads CASSLLELGRDTEAFF. DNA of the CDR3: TGTGCCAGCAGCCTATTGGAACTAGGGAGGGACACTGAAGCTTTCTTT.

This rearrangement joins TRBV7-9 to TRBJ2-7, with TRBD1 matching 7 bases. Germline lookup yields CDR1 SEHNR and CDR2 FQNEAQ (reference sequence). The J segment lost 5 bases and the V segment lost 5 bases, leaving 9 bases of the junction unmatched. This CDR3 is built from 14 residues. In DNA, the CDR3 is TGTGCCAGCAGCGCGACAGGGAGATTTCACGAGCAGTACTTC. This translates into CASSATGRFHEQYF.

The chain has TRBV7-9 and TRBJ1-1; unclear D gene. The V and J ends lost 5 bases and 1 base respectively, with 17 bases between them. The CDR3 consists of 16 residues. Germline V gene sequence: CDR1 SEHNR, CDR2 FQNEAQ (reference sequence). This chain's CDR3 is CASSPTMRVRNTEAFF. The CDR3 DNA reads as TGTGCCAGCAGCCCGACGATGCGAGTGAGGAACACTGAAGCTTTCTTT.

This clonotype was counted at least ten times. The rearrangement joins TRBV7-6 to TRBJ1-3; D gene uncertain. CDR1 is SGHVS and CDR2 is FNYEAQ in the germline V gene. This CDR3 has 15 residues. V lost 2 bases to trimming and J lost 0 bases, with 8 bases between them. The CDR3 loop is CASSLSPDSGNTIYF. DNA of the CDR3: TGTGCCAGCAGCTTATCGCCAGACTCTGGAAACACCATATATTTT. The full variable domain, with the rest looked up from reference TRBV7-6 and TRBJ1-3, is GAGVSQSPRYKVTKRGQDVALRCDPISGHVSLYWYRQALGQGPEFLTYFNYEAQQDKSGLPNDRFSAERPEGSISTLTIQRTEQRDSAMYRCASSLSPDSGNTIYFGEGSWLTVV.

The chain uses TRBV5-4 and TRBJ1-2; weak D call: TRBD1 (6 bases). Germline V CDR1 and CDR2: SGHNT, YYREEE (reference sequence). The germline V and J ends were trimmed by 4 bases and 3 bases, with 16 bases remaining between them. This CDR3 spans 15 amino acids. The chain's CDR3 is CASSGFGDTHYGYTF. The CDR3 DNA reads as TGTGCCAGCAGCGGCTTTGGGGACACCCACTATGGCTACACCTTC.

This chain connects TRBV6-1 to TRBJ1-1; TRBD1 agrees at 12 bases. Germline values: CDR1 MNHNS, CDR2 SASEGT. The CDR3 is 15 residues long. After removal of 10 bases from V and 3 bases from J, the junction contained 9 bases not matched to a gene. The CDR3, as DNA: TGTGCCACTCCCGGGACAGGGGGCGCGGACACTGAAGCTTTCTTT. Amino acids: CATPGTGGADTEAFF.

V is TRBV27 and J is TRBJ1-5; no clear D gene. Looked up from germline, CDR1 is MNHEY and CDR2 is SMNVEV (reference sequence). The CDR3 covers 14 residues. V lost 3 bases to trimming and J lost 8 bases, with 14 bases between them. The CDR3 here is CASSLGGAPEPQHF. The CDR3 region has the DNA TGTGCCAGCAGTTTGGGTGGCGCCCCAGAGCCCCAGCATTTT.

Ten or more counts support this clonotype. This chain joins TRBV7-2 and TRBJ2-7, with 13 bases fitting TRBD2. Germline V gene sequence: CDR1 SGHTA, CDR2 FQGNSA. V lost 5 bases, J lost 6 bases, and 4 bases stayed unmatched. The CDR3 sequence is 14 residues long. The CDR3 nucleotides read TGTGCCAGCAGCGTCGGGACTAGCGGGGTCGAGCAGTACGTC. Translation gives CASSVGTSGVEQYV.

The chain recombines TRBV6-6 with TRBJ1-4; D uncertain. V gave up 2 bases and J gave up 1 base, with 5 bases separating them. CDR3 length: 14 residues. From germline, CDR1 is MNHNY and CDR2 SVGAGI (reference sequence). The CDR3 bases are TGTGCCAGCAGTTACGTAGGAACTAATGAAAAACTGTTTTTT. This translates into CASSYVGTNEKLFF.

The genes are TRBV7-2 and TRBJ1-6; 8 bases match TRBD1. The CDR3 consists of 14 residues. Trimming at V came to 10 bases and at J to 8 bases, leaving 10 bases not matched to a gene. Germline V lookup: CDR1 SGHTA, CDR2 FQGNSA. This CDR3 reads CANRRTGMDSPLHF. The CDR3 DNA reads TGTGCCAACAGACGGACAGGGATGGATTCACCCCTCCACTTT.

The CDR3 here is CASSKDSLSYEQYV. Written as DNA, the CDR3 is TGTGCCAGCAGTAAGGACTCTTTGTCCTACGAGCAGTACGTC. V gene TRBV28 combines with J gene TRBJ2-7; D is perhaps TRBD2 (5 bases). Trimming removed 5 bases from V and 1 base from J, with 12 bases in between. The V gene's germline CDR1 is MDHEN and CDR2 SYDVKM. This CDR3 has 14 residues.

The chain joins TRBV5-6 to TRBJ1-1, with TRBD1 identical over 8 bases. Trimming at V came to 4 bases and at J to 4 bases, leaving 6 bases not matched to a gene. Germline V lookup: CDR1 SGHDT, CDR2 YYEEEE. This CDR3 region has 14 residues. CDR3 bases: TGTGCCAGCAGCACCCTTGACAGGGGCACTGAAGCTTTCTTT. Its protein is CASSTLDRGTEAFF.

The gene calls are TRBV15 and TRBJ2-2; possibly TRBD1 or TRBD2 for D (6 bases each). Trimming left V 6 bases short and J 3 bases short, with 11 bases between. The CDR3 consists of 14 residues. The germline V gene has CDR1 LNHNV and CDR2 YYDKDF (reference sequence). CDR3 residues: CATRGGFDTGELFF. The CDR3, as DNA: TGTGCCACCAGAGGGGGGTTCGACACCGGGGAGCTGTTTTTT.

This clonotype turned up a few times. The genes are TRBV5-1 and TRBJ1-1; perhaps TRBD1 as D (5 bases). Germline V gives CDR1 SGHRS, CDR2 YFSETQ. V lost 0 bases and J lost 1, with 10 bases in between. The CDR3 extends over 15 amino acids. CDR3 region: CASSLGLGENTEAFF. The CDR3 DNA reads TGCGCCAGCAGCTTGGGCCTAGGGGAGAACACTGAAGCTTTCTTT.

The chain has TRBV27 and TRBJ1-2; D is ambiguous. The CDR3 is 13 residues long. Germline V lookup: CDR1 MNHEY, CDR2 SMNVEV (reference sequence). Deletions cut 3 bases from V and 5 bases from J, with 10 bases between. The CDR3, as DNA: TGTGCCAGCAGTTTTGGGCAGCTTTATGGCTACACCTTC. Protein: CASSFGQLYGYTF.

This clonotype has more than one count but fewer than ten. V is TRBV7-6 and J is TRBJ1-2, with a possible D match to TRBD1 (5 bases). The CDR3 is 15 amino acids. V was pared by 4 bases and J by 4 bases, with 16 bases between. Germline V gene data show CDR1 as SGHVS and CDR2 as FNYEAQ. CDR3 sequence reads: CASSSPPGGGYGYTF. DNA of the CDR3: TGTGCCAGCAGCTCACCGCCGGGCGGGGGCTATGGCTACACCTTC. Complete variable domain (other parts from reference TRBV7-6 and TRBJ1-2): GAGVSQSPRYKVTKRGQDVALRCDPISGHVSLYWYRQALGQGPEFLTYFNYEAQQDKSGLPNDRFSAERPEGSISTLTIQRTEQRDSAMYRCASSSPPGGGYGYTFGSGTRLTVV.

This clonotype was seen ten or more times. This chain links TRBV7-6 with TRBJ2-1; 7 nucleotides align to TRBD2. Trimming cost V 5 bases and J 4 bases; bases outside gene matches: 17. There are 18 residues in the CDR3. From germline, CDR1 is SGHVS and CDR2 FNYEAQ. CDR3 DNA sequence: TGTGCCAGCAGCCCTTCGGGGCCGGGCGGGGGTCTTTACAATGAGCAGTTCTTC. This sequence encodes CASSPSGPGGGLYNEQFF.

A remark on this clonotype: At one boundary the junction diverges from the germline segment, which might be a read error. V is TRBV7-6 and J is TRBJ1-6; 8 bases are a match to TRBD1. The CDR3 is made up of 18 amino acids. Germline V CDR1 and CDR2: SGHVS, FNYEAQ. The CDR3 spells CASSLRPSGDRTNSSLHF. The DNA for the CDR3 is TGTGCCAGCAGCCTAAGACCCTCGGGGGACAGGACTAATTCATCCCTCCACTTT. Based on the CDR3 plus reference TRBV7-6 and TRBJ1-6, the full variable domain is GAGVSQSPRYKVTKRGQDVALRCDPISGHVSLYWYRQALGQGPEFLTYFNYEAQQDKSGLPNDRFSAERPEGSISTLTIQRTEQRDSAMYRCASSLRPSGDRTNSSLHFGNGTRLTVT.

The CDR3 region is CASSILQGNQPQHF. The CDR3 nucleotides read TGTGCCAGTAGTATTCTCCAGGGCAATCAGCCCCAGCATTTT. The genes are TRBV19 and TRBJ1-5; D call uncertain. This CDR3 is 14 amino acids long. Germline lookup yields CDR1 LNHDA and CDR2 SQIVND (reference sequence). Trimming cost V 3 bases and J 2 bases, with 8 bases left between them.

V gene TRBV20-1 combines with J gene TRBJ2-1; 8 bases map to TRBD1. Germline lookup yields CDR1 DFQATT and CDR2 SNEGSKA (reference sequence). The CDR3 extends over 16 amino acids. With V trimmed by 1 base and J by 0 bases, 5 bases remained unmatched. The CDR3 DNA reads TGCAGTGCTAGAGCGACTCAGGGGGCCTCCTACAATGAGCAGTTCTTC. Residues: CSARATQGASYNEQFF.

This chain links TRBV5-8 with TRBJ2-7; 9 bases fit TRBD1. V lost 4 bases to trimming and J lost 5 bases; unmatched junction nucleotides: 7. The germline CDR1 and CDR2 sequences are SGHTS and YDEGEE. This CDR3 has 14 amino acids. CDR3 nucleotides: TGTGCCAGCAGCCTTCGGACAGGGGAAGACGAGCAGTACTTC. It codes for CASSLRTGEDEQYF.

The sample holds a few counts of this clonotype. This chain uses TRBV7-9 with TRBJ2-1, with 9 bases lining up with TRBD2. Germline CDR1 SEHNR, CDR2 FQNEAQ (reference sequence). With 4 bases clipped from V and 2 bases from J, the junction kept 3 bases outside the gene matches. This CDR3 is 15 amino acids long. The DNA for the CDR3 is TGTGCCAGCAGCTGGGGCGGGGGGGCCTACAATGAGCAGTTCTTC. Encoded protein: CASSWGGGAYNEQFF.

This clonotype was observed a few times. The chain carries TRBV15 and TRBJ2-3, with D tentatively TRBD2 (5 bases). Trimming removed 0 bases from V and 0 bases from J, with 10 bases in between. From germline, CDR1 is LNHNV and CDR2 YYDKDF (reference sequence). This CDR3 has 16 residues. Written as DNA, the CDR3 is TGTGCCACCAGCAGAGATCTTCGAGGGAGCACAGATACGCAGTATTTT. This gives the protein CATSRDLRGSTDTQYF.

The chain is built from TRBV5-5 and TRBJ1-5; TRBD1 matches 8 bases. The CDR3 has 14 amino acids. Germline V gene data show CDR1 as SGHKS and CDR2 as YYEKEE (reference sequence). The V and J ends lost 4 bases and 5 bases, in that order; junction bases with no gene match: 5. The CDR3 protein is CASSPDRVYQPQHF. The CDR3 coding sequence is TGTGCCAGCAGCCCGGACAGGGTGTATCAGCCCCAGCATTTT.

With respect to this clonotype: At one end, the junction sequence differs from germline, possibly due to a read error. The rearrangement links TRBV4-1 to TRBJ2-3; a possible D gene is TRBD1 (7 bases). Germline assignment: CDR1 MGHRA and CDR2 YSYEKL. The CDR3 contains 15 residues. This chain's CDR3 is CASSQEGASPDKQYF. CDR3 nucleotide sequence: TGCGCCAGCAGCCAGGAGGGGGCATCTCCAGATAAGCAGTATTTT.

This clonotype was counted a few times. This chain connects TRBV19 to TRBJ1-2, with 8 bases aligning to TRBD1. The V and J ends lost 6 bases and 4 bases, in that order; junction bases with no gene match: 4. The CDR3 contains 13 residues. Germline loops: CDR1 LNHDA, CDR2 SQIVND (reference sequence). The CDR3 here is CASRDRGFYGYTF. The DNA of the CDR3 is TGTGCCAGTAGAGACAGGGGTTTCTATGGCTACACCTTC.

This sequence joins TRBV20-1 and TRBJ1-3; D call uncertain. CDR1 is DFQATT, CDR2 SNEGSKA, per germline (reference sequence). This CDR3 spans 14 amino acids. V was trimmed by 2 bases and J by 0 bases, leaving 8 bases between them. CDR3: CSARSLSSGNTIYF. CDR3 nucleotides: TGCAGTGCTAGAAGTTTGAGCTCTGGAAACACCATATATTTT.

This clonotype was recorded a few times. This chain links TRBV20-1 with TRBJ1-2; no definite D call. The CDR3 runs to 13 residues. V was pared by 1 base and J by 5 bases, with 11 bases between. CDR1 and CDR2 from the germline V gene are DFQATT and SNEGSKA (reference sequence). CDR3 in DNA: TGCAGTGCTAGAGTTGGAGGGTGGTATGGCTACACCTTC. The encoded protein is CSARVGGWYGYTF.

The sample holds a few counts of this clonotype. The chain employs TRBV27 and TRBJ2-2; the match to TRBD1 covers 7 bases. Germline CDR1 MNHEY, CDR2 SMNVEV (reference sequence). The CDR3 spans 16 residues. With 3 bases clipped from V and 5 bases from J, the junction kept 9 bases outside the gene matches. The CDR3 region has the DNA TGTGCCAGCAGTTTGGTAGGGGGCATGAATACCGGGGAGCTGTTTTTT. The encoded protein is CASSLVGGMNTGELFF.

The table lists this clonotype with many counts. The chain is built from TRBV7-8 and TRBJ2-3; 7 bases fit TRBD1. The CDR3 extends over 13 amino acids. Trimming cost V 10 bases and J 3 bases; bases outside gene matches: 7. Germline lookup yields CDR1 SGHVS and CDR2 FQNEAQ. CDR3 residues: CATTGELTDTQYF. CDR3 nucleotide sequence: TGTGCCACCACAGGGGAATTGACAGATACGCAGTATTTT.

The V call is TRBV5-1, the J call TRBJ1-5; the match to TRBD1 covers 9 bases. Germline V gene lookup returns CDR1 SGHRS and CDR2 YFSETQ. The CDR3 totals 15 residues. J was trimmed by 7 bases and V by 0 bases; bases with no gene match: 5. The CDR3 loop is CASSLDAGQGQPQHF. The CDR3 nucleotides read TGCGCCAGCAGCTTGGACGCGGGACAGGGCCAGCCCCAGCATTTT.